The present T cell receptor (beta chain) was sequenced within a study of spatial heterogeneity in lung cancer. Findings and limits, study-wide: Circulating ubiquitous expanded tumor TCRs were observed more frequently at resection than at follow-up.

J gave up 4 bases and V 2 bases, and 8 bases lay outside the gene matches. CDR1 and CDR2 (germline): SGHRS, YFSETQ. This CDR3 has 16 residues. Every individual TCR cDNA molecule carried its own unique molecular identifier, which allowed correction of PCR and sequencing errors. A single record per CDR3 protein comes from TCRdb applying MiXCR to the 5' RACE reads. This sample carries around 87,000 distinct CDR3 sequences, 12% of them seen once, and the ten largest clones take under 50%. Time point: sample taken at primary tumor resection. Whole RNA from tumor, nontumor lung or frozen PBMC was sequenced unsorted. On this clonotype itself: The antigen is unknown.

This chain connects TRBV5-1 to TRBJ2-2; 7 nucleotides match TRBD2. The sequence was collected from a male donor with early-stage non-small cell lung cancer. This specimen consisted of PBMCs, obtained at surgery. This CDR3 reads CASSLTGGPTTGELFF. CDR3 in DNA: TGCGCCAGCAGCTTAACGGGGGGACCGACCACCGGGGAGCTGTTTTTT.